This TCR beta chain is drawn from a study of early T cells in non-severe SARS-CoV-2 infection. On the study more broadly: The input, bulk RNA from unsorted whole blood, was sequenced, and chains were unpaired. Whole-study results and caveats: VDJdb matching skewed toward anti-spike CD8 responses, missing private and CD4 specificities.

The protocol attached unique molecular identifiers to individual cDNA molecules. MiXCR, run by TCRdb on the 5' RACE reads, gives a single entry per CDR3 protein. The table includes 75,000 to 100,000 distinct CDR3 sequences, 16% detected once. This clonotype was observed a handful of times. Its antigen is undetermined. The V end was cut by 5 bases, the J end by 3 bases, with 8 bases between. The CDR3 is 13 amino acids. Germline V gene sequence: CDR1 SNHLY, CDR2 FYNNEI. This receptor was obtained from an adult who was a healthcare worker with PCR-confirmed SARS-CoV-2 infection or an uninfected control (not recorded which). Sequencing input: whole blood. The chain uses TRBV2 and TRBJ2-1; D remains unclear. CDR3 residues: CASSIALYNEQFF. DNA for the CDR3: TGTGCCAGCAGTATAGCCCTCTACAATGAGCAGTTCTTC.